The next 27 T cell receptor beta chains were all read from a single sample in a study of T cell clonotyping in hematopoietic cell transplantation. TCRdb's copy holds only in-frame clones and misses some; the assay was immunoSEQ multiplex PCR. The sample gives some 30,000 clones, roughly 80% of which show up once; less than 7.5% is in the top ten. Documented time point: recipient sample about 28 days before transplant, after cytoreduction. The sequenced sample was peripheral blood mononuclear cells, obtained before stem cell transplant. All receptors derive from a woman aged 30 to 39 with chronic myeloid leukemia. Some clones in this sample may be carry-over from other donors' samples.

The J gene is TRBJ1-2, the V gene TRBV5-6, with a tentative D call TRBD1 (5 bases). The V gene's germline CDR1 is SGHDT and CDR2 YYEEEE. The CDR3 has 14 residues. Trimming stripped 1 base from V and 2 bases from J, with 9 bases between. The CDR3 loop is CASSLKGLNYGYTF. In DNA, the CDR3 is TGTGCCAGCAGCTTGAAGGGACTCAACTATGGCTACACCTTC.

V usage is TRBV6-5 and J usage is TRBJ1-1; D is possibly TRBD1 (5 bases). V was cut by 2 bases and J by 4 bases, with 11 bases left in between. CDR1 is MNHEY and CDR2 is SVGAGI in the germline V gene. The CDR3 is 14 residues long. CDR3 bases: TGTGCCAGCAGTTACGGGGCAGTCTCCACTGAAGCTTTCTTT. Encoded protein: CASSYGAVSTEAFF.

The rearrangement links TRBV2 to TRBJ1-2, with TRBD1 matching 7 bases. J lost 1 base, V lost 7 bases, and 6 bases had no gene match. The CDR3 extends over 14 amino acids. The V gene's germline CDR1 is SNHLY and CDR2 FYNNEI. CDR3 DNA: TGTGCCAGCATTGGGACAGAGATTAACTATGGCTACACCTTC. The encoded protein is CASIGTEINYGYTF.

This clone has more than one count but fewer than ten. The chain combines TRBV2 with TRBJ2-7; D uncertain. The CDR3 has 15 amino acids. The germline V gene encodes CDR1 SNHLY and CDR2 FYNNEI. V lost 3 bases and J 0 bases, leaving 12 bases between the germline ends. CDR3 region: CASSDNGRSSYEQYF. The CDR3 DNA sequence: TGTGCCAGCAGTGACAACGGACGGAGCTCCTACGAGCAGTACTTC.

The chain employs TRBV11-2 and TRBJ2-7; D remains unclear. The CDR3 covers 14 residues. Between the trimmed V and J ends, which lost 3 bases and 3 bases, there was a span of 12 bases. Germline-derived CDR1 and CDR2 are SGHAT and FQNNGV. The CDR3 DNA reads as TGTGCCAGCAGCTTCCTGGCTGGATACTACGAGCAGTACTTC. Translating gives CASSFLAGYYEQYF.

Only a few counts were recorded for this clone. The chain uses TRBV7-2 and TRBJ1-1; 9 nucleotides agree with TRBD1. CDR1 and CDR2 from the germline V gene are SGHTA and FQGNSA. V dropped 5 bases and J dropped 6; count of bases not matched to a gene: 10. CDR3 length: 15 residues. CDR3 DNA sequence: TGTGCCAGCAGCGATTGGACAGGGGCGGCAGCTGAAGCTTTCTTT. Translating it yields CASSDWTGAAAEAFF.

The V gene is TRBV7-8, the J gene TRBJ2-5, with 7 bases fitting TRBD1. From germline, CDR1 is SGHVS and CDR2 FQNEAQ. Trimming removed 10 bases from V and 2 bases from J; junction bases left unmatched: 13. There are 15 residues in the CDR3. The CDR3 loop is CAISRGGRGQETQYF. CDR3 coding DNA: TGTGCCATCTCGCGAGGGGGCCGAGGGCAAGAGACCCAGTACTTC.

V gene TRBV6-5 combines with J gene TRBJ2-3, with D possibly TRBD2 on 6 matching bases. V lost 2 bases and J lost 11, with 23 bases in between. CDR1 is MNHEY and CDR2 is SVGAGI in the germline V gene. The CDR3 sequence is 16 residues long. DNA for the CDR3: TGTGCCAGCAGTTACATTACGGGAGCCCCCCCCAATATGCAGTATTTT. Amino acid sequence: CASSYITGAPPNMQYF.

This clone was seen only a few times. This rearrangement joins TRBV7-9 to TRBJ1-6, with 9 bases identical to TRBD1. Losses at the gene ends were 5 bases for V and 9 bases for J; bases not matched to a gene: 5. This CDR3 comprises 14 residues. Per the germline V gene, CDR1 is SEHNR and CDR2 is FQNEAQ (reference sequence). For the CDR3, the DNA is TGTGCCAGCAGCGCACAGGGGGCGCGTTCACCCCTCCACTTT. Its protein is CASSAQGARSPLHF.

The chain couples TRBV10-3 to TRBJ1-6, with 7 bases fitting TRBD1. The V gene end was trimmed by 10 bases and the J gene end by 5 bases; junction bases not matched to a gene: 11. This CDR3 spans 15 amino acids. CDR1 and CDR2 from the germline V gene are ENHRY and SYGVKD. CDR3 loop: CATRATGTDNSPLHF. Written as DNA, the CDR3 is TGTGCCACCCGCGCGACCGGGACAGATAATTCACCCCTCCACTTT.

This chain joins TRBV27 and TRBJ1-4, with D unclear. This CDR3 region has 15 residues. Germline V lookup: CDR1 MNHEY, CDR2 SMNVEV (reference sequence). V shed 4 bases and J shed 4 bases, with 13 bases lying between them. CDR3 sequence: CASSSSREFNEKLFF. The DNA of the CDR3 is TGTGCCAGCAGTTCCAGCCGGGAGTTTAATGAAAAACTGTTTTTT. Based on the CDR3 plus reference TRBV27 and TRBJ1-4, the full variable domain is EAQVTQNPRYLITVTGKKLTVTCSQNMNHEYMSWYRQDPGLGLRQIYYSMNVEVTDKGDVPEGYKVSRKEKRNFPLILESPSPNQTSLYFCASSSSREFNEKLFFGSGTQLSVL.

The rearrangement links TRBV5-1 to TRBJ2-7; maybe TRBD2 (5 bases). The germline gives CDR1 SGHRS, CDR2 YFSETQ. The CDR3 length is 15 residues. The germline V and J ends were trimmed by 6 bases and 3 bases, with 19 bases remaining between them. The CDR3 coding sequence is TGCGCCAGCACCCCCTTTGACGGGATTCACTACGAGCAGTACTTC. Its translation: CASTPFDGIHYEQYF.

The chain couples TRBV5-1 to TRBJ1-3; TRBD1 matches at 9 bases. The CDR3 contains 16 residues. V shed 0 bases and J 3 bases; nucleotides not matched to a gene: 4. Germline V CDR1 and CDR2: SGHRS, YFSETQ. In nucleotides, the CDR3 is TGCGCCAGCAGCTTGGTTGGGACAGGGTATGGAAACACCATATATTTT. Translated: CASSLVGTGYGNTIYF.

This clone was seen once. The gene calls are TRBV6-5 and TRBJ1-2; the D gene is possibly TRBD1 (5 bases). Germline CDR1 reads MNHEY; CDR2 reads SVGAGI. Deletions cut 4 bases from V and 6 bases from J, with 18 bases between. The CDR3 contains 15 residues. For the CDR3, the DNA is TGTGCCAGCAGTTCGCCCTCGGCAGGGAAGGATGGCTACACCTTC. It translates to CASSSPSAGKDGYTF.

A single count supports this clone. The gene calls are TRBV5-1 and TRBJ2-2; D not certain. The CDR3 sequence is 11 residues long. Germline-derived CDR1 and CDR2 are SGHRS and YFSETQ. V lost 6 bases to trimming and J lost 7 bases, with 7 bases between them. Here the CDR3 reads CASKWGGELFF. Written as DNA, the CDR3 is TGCGCCAGCAAGTGGGGCGGGGAGCTGTTTTTT.

The rearrangement joins TRBV19 to TRBJ2-3; D remains unclear. The CDR3 is made up of 19 amino acids. The germline CDR1 and CDR2 sequences are LNHDA and SQIVND (reference sequence). Trimming removed 1 base at V and 2 bases at J, with 22 bases between. Here the CDR3 reads CASSIGVRSRWGTTDTQYF. The CDR3 DNA sequence: TGTGCCAGTAGTATAGGTGTGCGGTCACGGTGGGGAACCACAGATACGCAGTATTTT.

The gene calls are TRBV10-1 and TRBJ2-1; D is ambiguous. The germline V gene has CDR1 WNHNN and CDR2 SYGVQD (reference sequence). Trimming took 3 bases from V and 9 from J, leaving 6 bases between them. This CDR3 spans 11 amino acids. The CDR3 DNA reads as TGCGCCAGCAGTGATAAGGGTGAGCAGTTCTTC. Translation gives CASSDKGEQFF.

This clone was counted between two and nine times. The chain joins TRBV27 to TRBJ1-5; 7 bases match TRBD1. Germline lookup yields CDR1 MNHEY and CDR2 SMNVEV (reference sequence). V dropped 2 bases and J dropped 4; count of bases not matched to a gene: 2. This CDR3 is built from 14 residues. CDR3 residues: CASSLRGLNQPQHF. The CDR3 DNA is TGTGCCAGCAGTTTAAGGGGGCTGAATCAGCCCCAGCATTTT.

The chain is built from TRBV11-2 and TRBJ2-3, with a weak D call TRBD1 (6 bases). V was pared by 1 base and J by 2 bases, with 16 bases between. This CDR3 has 17 residues. Germline loops: CDR1 SGHAT, CDR2 FQNNGV. CDR3 amino acids: CASSLVRGQRLTDTQYF. DNA for the CDR3: TGTGCCAGCAGCTTAGTTAGGGGACAACGCCTCACAGATACGCAGTATTTT.

This clone occurred a few times. This chain uses TRBV6-6 with TRBJ1-6, with D perhaps TRBD1 (6 bases). Trimming stripped 6 bases from V and 13 bases from J, with 19 bases between. The CDR3 is made up of 14 amino acids. Germline CDR1 reads MNHNY; CDR2 reads SVGAGI (reference sequence). As DNA, the CDR3 is TGTGCCAGCAGCCCAGACAGGAGAGTGGATCCCCTCCACTTT. This sequence encodes CASSPDRRVDPLHF.

The chain uses TRBV19 and TRBJ2-3; 8 bases are a match to TRBD2. The germline V gene has CDR1 LNHDA and CDR2 SQIVND (reference sequence). V was clipped by 6 bases and J by 6 bases; unmatched bases: 5. This CDR3 region has 13 residues. CDR3 protein: CASRAGGSDTQYF. CDR3 nucleotide sequence: TGTGCCAGTAGGGCGGGGGGATCTGATACGCAGTATTTT.

CDR3 region: CASSFRQNSNEKLFF. The CDR3 nucleotides are TGTGCCAGCAGCTTCAGACAGAACTCTAATGAAAAACTGTTTTTT. The chain couples TRBV11-2 to TRBJ1-4, with D possibly being TRBD1 (5 bases). CDR3 length equals 15 residues. The V end lost 3 bases, the J end lost 3 bases, and 11 bases lay between the germline ends. Germline V lookup: CDR1 SGHAT, CDR2 FQNNGV.

The chain couples TRBV5-1 to TRBJ2-7; D possibly corresponds to TRBD1 (5 bases). Germline loops: CDR1 SGHRS, CDR2 YFSETQ. This CDR3 has 15 residues. V lost 2 bases to trimming and J lost 2 bases, with 14 bases between them. The CDR3 region is CASSFQDQGTYEQYF. The CDR3 coding sequence is TGCGCCAGCAGCTTTCAGGACCAGGGCACCTACGAGCAGTACTTC. Complete variable domain (other parts from reference TRBV5-1 and TRBJ2-7): KAGVTQTPRYLIKTRGQQVTLSCSPISGHRSVSWYQQTPGQGLQFLFEYFSETQRNKGNFPGRFSGRQFSNSRSEMNVSTLELGDSALYLCASSFQDQGTYEQYFGPGTRLTVT.

The V call is TRBV9, the J call TRBJ1-2, with 7 bases identical to TRBD1. Looked up from germline, CDR1 is SGDLS and CDR2 is YYNGEE. Unmatched junction bases numbered 6, after V lost 2 bases and J lost 2 bases. CDR3 length equals 15 residues. CDR3: CASSVSPGQNYGYTF. For the CDR3, the DNA is TGTGCCAGCAGCGTCTCTCCGGGACAGAACTATGGCTACACCTTC.

Comment on this clone: Other DNA sequences in this specimen translate into the identical CDR3. V and J are TRBV5-1 and TRBJ2-1; 7 bases are a match to TRBD2. V shed 2 bases and J 0 bases; nucleotides not matched to a gene: 2. CDR1 and CDR2 from the germline V gene are SGHRS and YFSETQ. This CDR3 contains 15 residues. The CDR3 sequence is CASSLGGSSYNEQFF. CDR3 nucleotide sequence: TGCGCCAGCAGCTTAGGCGGGAGCTCCTACAATGAGCAGTTCTTC.

The chain has TRBV10-3 and TRBJ1-5; no definite D call. CDR1 and CDR2 from the germline V gene are ENHRY and SYGVKD. The CDR3 is 12 amino acids. Trimming took 4 bases from V and 1 from J, leaving 2 bases between them. CDR3 bases: TGTGCCATCAGTGTCAGCAATCAGCCCCAGCATTTT. Translation gives CAISVSNQPQHF.

The V call is TRBV5-8, the J call TRBJ2-7, with 9 bases identical to TRBD2. CDR1 is SGHTS and CDR2 is YDEGEE in the germline V gene. J gave up 12 bases and V 0 bases, and 10 bases lay outside the gene matches. The CDR3 contains 14 residues. CDR3 coding DNA: TGTGCCAGCAGCTTGGGGTTCCTAGCGGGGCTAGTGTACTTC. Its protein product is CASSLGFLAGLVYF. The full variable domain, completed using reference TRBV5-8 and TRBJ2-7, is EAGVTQSPTHLIKTRGQQATLRCSPISGHTSVYWYQQALGLGLQFLLWYDEGEERNRGNFPPRFSGRQFPNYSSELNVNALELEDSALYLCASSLGFLAGLVYFGPGTRLTVT.